The present TCR beta chain was sequenced within a study of T cell responses to AZD1222 COVID-19 vaccine. Turning to the study itself: Second doses at about 4 or about 12 weeks were pooled.

V lost 7 bases, J lost 1 base, and 10 bases lay in between. The CDR3 totals 13 residues. Findings of the study overall: Reportedly, nearly half the spike-specific TCRs target unmutated variant regions. Among those given AZD1222, only six or seven were seropositive at baseline. With two AZD1222 doses given, Spike-specific TCR breadth and depth both rose.

Sequencing used immunoSEQ multiplex PCR; TCRdb keeps in-frame clones, though not all of them. This sample has 150,000 or so clones, with under 95% found just once. In the case of this clone: Its antigen remains unknown.

The chain couples TRBV12-3 or TRBV12-4 to TRBJ1-1; D unresolved. Material: peripheral blood, obtained on day 0 of AZD1222 vaccination. The TCR comes from an adult in good health. The DNA of the CDR3 is TGTGCCAGCACCAGAGGGCGGAACACTGAAGCTTTCTTT. It yields the protein CASTRGRNTEAFF.